The clone carrying this T cell receptor (beta chain) has a handful of counts. This sample was included in a study of blood T cell repertoires in COVID-19. Study-level information: Sites across the United States, Italy and Spain contributed samples from acute and convalescent COVID-19.

The CDR3 loop spans 13 amino acids. Between the trimmed V and J ends, which lost 0 bases and 6 bases, there was a span of 7 bases. The germline gives CDR1 SGDLS, CDR2 YYNGEE. Sequencing used immunoSEQ multiplex PCR; TCRdb keeps in-frame clones, though not all of them. The sample carries 150,000 to 200,000 clones, under 80% recorded once. The genes are TRBV9 and TRBJ1-5; no firm D call. Sequencing input: peripheral blood. The origin of this receptor is a woman older than 75 with acute or convalescent COVID-19. In nucleotides, the CDR3 is TGTGCCAGCAGCGTAGCTATCGGTCAGCCCCAGCATTTT. Translated, it gives CASSVAIGQPQHF.